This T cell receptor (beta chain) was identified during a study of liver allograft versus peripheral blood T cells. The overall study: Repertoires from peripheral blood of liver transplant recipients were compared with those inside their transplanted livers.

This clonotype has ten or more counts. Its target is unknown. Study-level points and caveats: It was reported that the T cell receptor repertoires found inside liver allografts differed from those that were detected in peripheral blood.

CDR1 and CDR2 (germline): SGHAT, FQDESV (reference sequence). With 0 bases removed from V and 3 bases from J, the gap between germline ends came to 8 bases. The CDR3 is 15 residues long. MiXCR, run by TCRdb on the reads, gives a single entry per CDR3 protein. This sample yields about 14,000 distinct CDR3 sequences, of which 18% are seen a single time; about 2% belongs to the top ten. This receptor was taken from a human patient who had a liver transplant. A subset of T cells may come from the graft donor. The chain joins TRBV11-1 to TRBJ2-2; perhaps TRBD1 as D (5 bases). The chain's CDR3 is CASSLAQGYTGELFF. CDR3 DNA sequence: TGTGCCAGCAGCTTAGCCCAGGGTTACACCGGGGAGCTGTTTTTT.